This T cell receptor beta chain was observed in a study of cytomegalovirus exposure and HLA in healthy donors. Trimming pared 1 base from V and 1 base from J, leaving 10 bases between. The CDR3 consists of 16 residues. Germline CDR1 is LGHNA and CDR2 is YNFKEQ. Worth noting for this clone: Its antigen is undetermined.

Study-wide findings and caveats: Earlier results showed most TCR beta V segments being productive about 87% or about 30% of the time. A later analysis linked roughly 17,000 TCR beta sequences to HLA alleles at 0.05 false discovery rate.

The PCR had 60 Vbeta and 13 Jbeta primers. Sequenced by immunoSEQ multiplex PCR; TCRdb stores in-frame clones only, minus some. The table includes more than 80,000 clones, under 80% detected once. The sequencing sample was made of PBMCs. This rearrangement joins TRBV4-2 to TRBJ2-2; D gene unclear. This sequence originates from a human donor in good health. CDR3 sequence reads: CASSQVTTGNTGELFF. CDR3 sequence (DNA): TGTGCCAGCAGCCAAGTCACTACCGGGAACACCGGGGAGCTGTTTTTT.